These 20 T cell receptor beta chains were all obtained from the same sample, sequenced in a study of CD8+CD57+ T cells in acquired aplastic anemia. Before being chosen for sequencing, patients had shown CD8+CD57+ cell expansion by flow cytometry. TCR beta VDJ combinations and CDR3 sequences were profiled from genomic DNA. TCRdb ran MiXCR on the reads and lists one entry per CDR3 protein. Of about 160,000 distinct CDR3 sequences listed, around 47% are singletons. The sample was sorted CD4+, CD8+, or CD8+CD57+ T cells (not recorded which) from PBMCs. Receptors were obtained from a human donor with aplastic anemia.

This clonotype was seen at least ten times. This chain joins TRBV20-1 and TRBJ1-5, with 9 positions matching TRBD1. J was trimmed by 0 bases and V by 0 bases; bases with no gene match: 6. Germline assignment: CDR1 DFQATT and CDR2 SNEGSKA (reference sequence). The CDR3 spans 17 residues. This chain's CDR3 is CSARDSGQGVSNQPQHF. The CDR3 region has the DNA TGCAGTGCTAGAGATTCGGGACAGGGAGTTAGCAATCAGCCCCAGCATTTT.

This clonotype was found many times. The chain has TRBV5-4 and TRBJ2-1, with D possibly TRBD2 on 6 matching bases. Trimming took 4 bases from V and 10 from J, leaving 18 bases between them. Looked up from germline, CDR1 is SGHNT and CDR2 is YYREEE (reference sequence). The CDR3 is 14 amino acids. CDR3 loop: CASSIGTASREQFF. The CDR3, as DNA: TGTGCCAGCAGCATAGGGACTGCGTCGAGAGAGCAGTTCTTC.

This clonotype showed up many times. This may arise from a read error, as a much more abundant clone is one base away. The chain employs TRBV29-1 and TRBJ2-5; the D is unclear. CDR1 and CDR2 (germline): SQVTM, ANQGSEA. This CDR3 contains 14 residues. The CDR3 protein is CSVGEEVPQETQCF. The CDR3 DNA reads as TGCAGCGTTGGAGAGGAAGTCCCCCAAGAGACCCAGTGCTTC.

This sequence joins TRBV9 and TRBJ1-2; 11 nucleotides agree with TRBD1. There are 15 residues in the CDR3. The germline V gene has CDR1 SGDLS and CDR2 YYNGEE. Trimming removed 7 bases from V and 7 bases from J; junction bases left unmatched: 12. The CDR3 DNA follows: TGTGCCAGCGGTGGGTTGGGACAGGGGGTTAGTGGCTACACCTTC. Protein sequence: CASGGLGQGVSGYTF.

V usage is TRBV5-1 and J usage is TRBJ1-5; tentatively, D is TRBD1 (5 bases). The V end lost 8 bases, the J end lost 0 bases, and 18 bases lay between the germline ends. The CDR3 is 16 amino acids. Germline loops: CDR1 SGHRS, CDR2 YFSETQ. In DNA, the CDR3 is TGCGCCAGTCCGACACCCCCGACAGATAGCAATCAGCCCCAGCATTTT. Its protein product is CASPTPPTDSNQPQHF.

This sequence joins TRBV2 and TRBJ2-3, with TRBD1 matching over 7 bases. The CDR3 is 12 amino acids. Trimming took 8 bases from V and 7 from J; bases not matched to a gene: 6. CDR1 and CDR2 (germline): SNHLY, FYNNEI. Here the CDR3 reads CASCRTGHTQYF. Here the CDR3 DNA reads TGTGCCAGCTGTAGGACAGGCCATACGCAGTATTTT.

This clonotype was seen a handful of times. V usage is TRBV12-3 or TRBV12-4 and J usage is TRBJ2-3, with D maybe TRBD2 (6 bases). With 8 bases removed from V and 4 bases from J, the gap between germline ends came to 22 bases. The length of the CDR3 is 16 residues. The CDR3 spells CASGPRSRETSDTQYF. The CDR3 DNA sequence: TGTGCCAGCGGGCCTCGGAGCCGGGAGACCTCAGATACGCAGTATTTT.

Details on this clonotype: This clone may be a read error of a much larger clone one base away. The chain combines TRBV6-1 with TRBJ1-1, with D possibly TRBD1 on 5 matching bases. Germline CDR1 MNHNS, CDR2 SASEGT. The V end was cut by 10 bases, the J end by 3 bases, with 12 bases between. This CDR3 is 12 amino acids long. The CDR3 spells CANRPPDTEAFF. In DNA form, the CDR3 reads TGTGCCAACAGGCCTCCAGACACTGAAGCTTTCTTT.

The chain combines TRBV24-1 with TRBJ2-1; a weak D match, TRBD2 (5 bases). Germline values: CDR1 KGHDR, CDR2 SFDVKD. Trimming cost V 0 bases and J 6 bases, with 11 bases left between them. The CDR3 spans 15 residues. The DNA of the CDR3 is TGTGCCACCAGTGATTTGCTTAGTGGAGGCAATGAGCAGTTCTTC. It translates to CATSDLLSGGNEQFF.

This rearrangement joins TRBV19 to TRBJ1-2, with 10 bases lining up with TRBD1. The V gene's germline CDR1 is LNHDA and CDR2 SQIVND (reference sequence). CDR3 length: 17 amino acids. Trimming at V came to 3 bases and at J to 3 bases, leaving 10 bases not matched to a gene. The CDR3 is CASSMRPGQGKDYGYTF. The CDR3, as DNA: TGTGCCAGTAGTATGCGCCCGGGACAGGGGAAAGACTATGGCTACACCTTC.

This clonotype has more than one count but fewer than ten. The chain recombines TRBV15 with TRBJ1-5; 9 bases fit TRBD1. The J segment lost 5 bases and the V segment lost 2 bases, leaving 10 bases of the junction unmatched. CDR3 size: 17 residues. CDR1 and CDR2 from the germline V gene are LNHNV and YYDKDF (reference sequence). As DNA, the CDR3 is TGTGCCACCAGCAGATCATTACGAACAGGGGGCTATCAGCCCCAGCATTTT. Residues: CATSRSLRTGGYQPQHF.

V usage is TRBV9 and J usage is TRBJ1-3, with D hard to call. The germline CDR1 and CDR2 sequences are SGDLS and YYNGEE. The CDR3 length is 16 residues. The germline V and J ends were trimmed by 6 bases and 4 bases, with 20 bases remaining between them. This CDR3 is CASTSSSGAGGNTIYF. CDR3 sequence (DNA): TGTGCCAGCACCTCCTCCTCTGGTGCGGGAGGAAACACCATATATTTT.

In this sample, this clonotype turned up many times. V is TRBV14 and J is TRBJ1-2, with TRBD1 matching 8 bases. Trimming took 4 bases from V and 4 from J; bases not matched to a gene: 5. This CDR3 comprises 14 residues. Germline V gene sequence: CDR1 SGHDN, CDR2 FVKESK. DNA for the CDR3: TGTGCCAGCAGCCGACAGGGGTCCAGCTATGGCTACACCTTC. Translation: CASSRQGSSYGYTF.

This clonotype was found a few times. V usage is TRBV29-1 and J usage is TRBJ2-1; 7 bases are shared with TRBD2. CDR1 and CDR2 from the germline V gene are SQVTM and ANQGSEA. The junction had 5 bases not matched to a gene; V was cut back by 4 bases and J by 8 bases. The CDR3 sequence is 12 residues long. The CDR3 loop is CSVGPSGHEQFF. DNA of the CDR3: TGCAGCGTTGGTCCTAGCGGCCATGAGCAGTTCTTC.

The rearrangement joins TRBV9 to TRBJ1-3; 9 nucleotides align to TRBD1. The germline V gene encodes CDR1 SGDLS and CDR2 YYNGEE. Trimming took 3 bases from V and 4 from J; bases not matched to a gene: 11. The CDR3 covers 17 residues. CDR3: CASSAKTGTGFGNTIYF. Here the CDR3 DNA reads TGTGCCAGCAGCGCCAAAACCGGGACAGGGTTCGGAAACACCATATATTTT.

This clonotype was observed a handful of times. A much more abundant neighbour one base away suggests this may be a read error. This rearrangement joins TRBV5-1 to TRBJ2-7, with D perhaps matching TRBD1 (5 bases). The CDR3 is 15 amino acids. V was clipped by 0 bases and J by 3 bases, with 13 bases between them. Per the germline V gene, CDR1 is SGHRS and CDR2 is YFSETQ. The CDR3 loop reads CASSLGGTGLYEQYV. The CDR3, as DNA: TGCGCCAGCAGCTTGGGTGGTACAGGCCTCTACGAGCAGTACGTC.

This chain links TRBV27 with TRBJ2-5; D unclear. Germline CDR1 is MNHEY and CDR2 is SMNVEV (reference sequence). The V end lost 2 bases, the J end lost 5 bases, and 15 bases lay between the germline ends. The CDR3 length is 15 residues. In DNA form, the CDR3 reads TGTGCCAGCAGTTTAGGGCCCACCCCGGCGGAGACCCAGTACTTC. Amino acid sequence: CASSLGPTPAETQYF.

This clonotype was counted ten times or more. The V gene is TRBV20-1, the J gene TRBJ1-1; D perhaps matches TRBD1 (5 bases). The V end was cut by 0 bases, the J end by 1 base, with 9 bases between. In germline, CDR1 is DFQATT, CDR2 SNEGSKA (reference sequence). This CDR3 comprises 14 residues. CDR3 nucleotide sequence: TGCAGTGCTAGAGAGGGCGGACAGAACACTGAAGCTTTCTTT. Translated, it gives CSAREGGQNTEAFF.

This clonotype occurred many times. This rearrangement joins TRBV5-1 to TRBJ2-4; D tentatively fits TRBD1 or TRBD2 (5 bases each). This CDR3 is 15 amino acids long. The ends were cut back, 3 bases at V and 0 bases at J, with 10 bases in the middle. Germline V gene data show CDR1 as SGHRS and CDR2 as YFSETQ. CDR3 bases: TGCGCCAGCAGCTCGGGGCAGATAGCCAAAAACATTCAGTACTTC. Its protein is CASSSGQIAKNIQYF.

A few counts support this clonotype. The rearrangement links TRBV6-1 to TRBJ1-5; no reliable D call. The CDR3 contains 15 residues. The germline gives CDR1 MNHNS, CDR2 SASEGT. Deletions cut 0 bases from V and 4 bases from J, with 10 bases between. This CDR3 reads CASSEARLPNQPQHF. The CDR3 region has the DNA TGTGCCAGCAGTGAAGCCCGACTGCCGAATCAGCCCCAGCATTTT.